This TCR beta chain appears in the sequencing data of a study of T cell responses to AZD1222 COVID-19 vaccine. Clones were sequenced by immunoSEQ multiplex PCR, and TCRdb holds only the in-frame ones, with some missing. This table has about 83,000 clones, around 86% appearing once. There are 18 residues in the CDR3. V lost 5 bases and J lost 1; bases outside the gene matches: 7. Germline loops: CDR1 SEHNR, CDR2 FQNEAQ (reference sequence). The source material was peripheral blood, sampled on day 0 of AZD1222 vaccination. The TCR sequence derives from an adult in good health. V and J are TRBV7-9 and TRBJ2-3; 15 bases are shared with TRBD2. The chain's CDR3 is CASSQSGTSGRRTDTQYF. In nucleotides, the CDR3 is TGTGCCAGCAGCCAATCCGGGACTAGCGGGAGGCGCACAGATACGCAGTATTTT.